The rows below give T cell receptor beta chains drawn from one sample of a study of CD8 T cells in ankylosing spondylitis. A single record per CDR3 protein comes from TCRdb applying MiXCR to the 5' RACE reads. Among under 300,000 distinct CDR3 sequences listed, about 10% were seen once. The sequenced sample was blood, either unsorted or a sorted T cell fraction (not recorded which). All receptors derive from a male donor with ankylosing spondylitis or in good health (not recorded which). Each CDR3 is given with its conserved first and last residue. A D gene is named only where the DNA matches it firmly. Where a row states a size, it is once, few, many or the class of an expanded clone; other rows omit it.

j_call: TRBJ1-6
d_call: -
clone_size: many
v_call: TRBV7-2
cdr3_nt: TGTGCCAGCACCCCCCCCGGGAGCTCCTATAATTCACCCCTCCACTTT
cdr3_aa: CASTPPGSSYNSPLHF

j_call: TRBJ2-7
d_call: TRBD1
clone_size: many
v_call: TRBV11-2
cdr3_nt: TGTGCCAGCAGCTTAGAGGGCAGGACAGGAGCCGACGAGCAGTACTTC
cdr3_aa: CASSLEGRTGADEQYF

j_call: TRBJ2-1
d_call: TRBD2
clone_size: -
v_call: TRBV20-1
cdr3_nt: TGCAGTGCTAGAGATGGGAGGCTAGCGGCATCCAATGAGCAGTTCTTC
cdr3_aa: CSARDGRLAASNEQFF

j_call: TRBJ1-1
d_call: -
clone_size: many
v_call: TRBV5-1
cdr3_nt: TGCGCCAGCAGCTTAGGGAGAGGGGGTCCCGAAGCTTTCTTT
cdr3_aa: CASSLGRGGPEAFF

j_call: TRBJ2-1
d_call: TRBD2
clone_size: -
v_call: TRBV5-1
cdr3_nt: TGCGCCAGCAGCTTGGCACTAGCGGGACAGGATAAGCAGTTCTTC
cdr3_aa: CASSLALAGQDKQFF

j_call: TRBJ1-1
d_call: -
clone_size: many
v_call: TRBV15
cdr3_nt: TGTGCCACCAGCAAACGGAACACTGAAGCTTTCTTT
cdr3_aa: CATSKRNTEAFF

j_call: TRBJ2-1
d_call: TRBD2
clone_size: -
v_call: TRBV6-2/TRBV6-3
cdr3_nt: TGTGCCAGCTCCATAGCGGGAGGGGGGGGTAATGAGCAGTTCTTC
cdr3_aa: CASSIAGGGGNEQFF

j_call: TRBJ1-3
d_call: -
clone_size: many
v_call: TRBV5-1
cdr3_nt: TGCGCCAGCAGCTTTCTCACTGCAGAGGACAACACCATATATTTT
cdr3_aa: CASSFLTAEDNTIYF

j_call: TRBJ1-2
d_call: -
clone_size: -
v_call: TRBV15
cdr3_nt: TGTGCCACCAGCAGAGAGGGGAGAGCAGGCTACACCTTC
cdr3_aa: CATSREGRAGYTF

j_call: TRBJ1-5
d_call: -
clone_size: -
v_call: TRBV5-1
cdr3_nt: TGCGCCAGCAGACTTGGGGCGGACGGCAATCAGCCCCAGCATTTT
cdr3_aa: CASRLGADGNQPQHF

j_call: TRBJ2-3
d_call: -
clone_size: many
v_call: TRBV15
cdr3_nt: TGTGCCACCAGCGGACTACTTTCTAGCACAGATACGCAGTATTTT
cdr3_aa: CATSGLLSSTDTQYF

j_call: TRBJ1-1
d_call: TRBD1
clone_size: -
v_call: TRBV19
cdr3_nt: TGTGCCAGTAGTGCGTCAGGGGGCCTGGCTTTCTTT
cdr3_aa: CASSASGGLAFF

j_call: TRBJ1-5
d_call: -
clone_size: many
v_call: TRBV5-5
cdr3_nt: TGTGCCAGCAGCGTGGCGGTGGATGATCAGCCCCAGCATTTT
cdr3_aa: CASSVAVDDQPQHF

j_call: TRBJ1-2
d_call: -
clone_size: many
v_call: TRBV7-2
cdr3_nt: TGTGCCAGCAGCGACCACTATGGCTACACCTTC
cdr3_aa: CASSDHYGYTF

j_call: TRBJ2-1
d_call: -
clone_size: few
v_call: TRBV28
cdr3_nt: TGTGCCAGCAGGGGGGAGGCCTCCTACAATGAGCAGTTCTTC
cdr3_aa: CASRGEASYNEQFF

j_call: TRBJ2-2
d_call: -
clone_size: many
v_call: TRBV5-1
cdr3_nt: TGCGCCAGCAGCTTGGGGACAGTCACCGGGGAGCTGTTTTTT
cdr3_aa: CASSLGTVTGELFF

j_call: TRBJ1-5
d_call: -
clone_size: few
v_call: TRBV7-6
cdr3_nt: TGTGCCAGCAGCCGGCAGGTGGACAGCAATCAGCCCCAGCATTTT
cdr3_aa: CASSRQVDSNQPQHF